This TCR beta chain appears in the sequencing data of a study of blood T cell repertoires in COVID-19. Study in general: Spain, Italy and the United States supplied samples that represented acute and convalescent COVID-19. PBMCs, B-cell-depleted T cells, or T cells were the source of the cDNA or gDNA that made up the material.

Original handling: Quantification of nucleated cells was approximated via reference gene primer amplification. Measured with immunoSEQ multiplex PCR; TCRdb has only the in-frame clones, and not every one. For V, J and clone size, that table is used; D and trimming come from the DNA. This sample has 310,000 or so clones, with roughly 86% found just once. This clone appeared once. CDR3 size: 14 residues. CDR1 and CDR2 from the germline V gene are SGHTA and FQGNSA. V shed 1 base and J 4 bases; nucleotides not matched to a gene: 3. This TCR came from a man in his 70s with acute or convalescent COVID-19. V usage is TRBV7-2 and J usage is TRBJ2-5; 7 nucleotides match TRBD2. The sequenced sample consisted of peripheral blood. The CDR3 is CASSLEGGRETQYF. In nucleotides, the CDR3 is TGTGCCAGCAGCTTAGAGGGCGGGAGAGAGACCCAGTACTTC.